Each of the 10 T cell receptor beta chains below was sequenced from the same sample in a study of T cell responses to AZD1222 COVID-19 vaccine. The data were produced by immunoSEQ multiplex PCR, yet TCRdb's version contains in-frame clones alone and is incomplete. Seen here are about 120,000 clones, roughly nine tenths observed once, and the top ten hold approximately 1.7%. This specimen was peripheral blood, taken on day 0 of AZD1222 vaccination. Receptors originate from an adult in good health.

The chain joins TRBV27 to TRBJ2-1, with 10 bases matching TRBD2. CDR1 is MNHEY, CDR2 SMNVEV, per germline (reference sequence). With V trimmed by 8 bases and J by 5 bases, 6 bases remained unmatched. This CDR3 contains 14 residues. CDR3 in DNA: TGTGCCAGCTCGGGGACTAGCGCCCACAATGAGCAGTTCTTC. Its protein is CASSGTSAHNEQFF.

This sequence joins TRBV19 and TRBJ2-1, with D perhaps matching TRBD2 (5 bases). Germline lookup yields CDR1 LNHDA and CDR2 SQIVND (reference sequence). V lost 4 bases and J 7 bases, leaving 11 bases between the germline ends. CDR3 length equals 13 residues. CDR3 nucleotides: TGTGCCAGTAGTAGGGTGGGGAGTAATGAGCAGTTCTTC. Residues: CASSRVGSNEQFF. The full variable domain, rest sourced from reference TRBV19 and TRBJ2-1, is DGGITQSPKYLFRKEGQNVTLSCEQNLNHDAMYWYRQDPGQGLRLIYYSQIVNDFQKGDIAEGYSVSREKKESFPLTVTSAQKNPTAFYLCASSRVGSNEQFFGPGTRLTVL.

This clone was found once. The chain combines TRBV6-6 with TRBJ1-2; D unresolved. The CDR3 is 14 amino acids. The germline V gene encodes CDR1 MNHNY and CDR2 SVGAGI (reference sequence). V shed 6 bases and J shed 5 bases, with 16 bases lying between them. CDR3 DNA sequence: TGTGCCAGCAGCCCGGCGACATCAGCATATGGCTACACCTTC. Translated, it gives CASSPATSAYGYTF.

The V gene is TRBV11-2, the J gene TRBJ2-1; D is possibly TRBD2 (5 bases). The length of the CDR3 is 17 residues. Per the germline V gene, CDR1 is SGHAT and CDR2 is FQNNGV. The V and J ends lost 6 bases and 9 bases respectively, with 27 bases between them. The CDR3, as DNA: TGTGCCAGCAGACCCAACTTTCGGACTCTTGCCAAGGGTGAGCAGTTCTTC. Amino acid sequence: CASRPNFRTLAKGEQFF.

The gene calls are TRBV7-2 and TRBJ1-2; 8 positions match TRBD1. V lost 5 bases to trimming and J lost 6 bases; unmatched junction nucleotides: 8. Germline V CDR1 and CDR2: SGHTA, FQGNSA. This CDR3 is built from 14 residues. This CDR3 reads CASSPGDRPNGYTF. The CDR3, as DNA: TGTGCCAGCAGCCCGGGGGACAGGCCAAATGGCTACACCTTC. Supplemented by reference TRBV7-2 and TRBJ1-2, the full variable domain reads GAGVSQSPSNKVTEKGKDVELRCDPISGHTALYWYRQSLGQGLEFLIYFQGNSAPDKSGLPSDRFSAERTGGSVSTLTIQRTQQEDSAVYLCASSPGDRPNGYTFGSGTRLTVV.

This chain connects TRBV5-1 to TRBJ1-5; no firm D call. V lost 4 bases and J 4 bases, leaving 12 bases between the germline ends. CDR1 is SGHRS and CDR2 is YFSETQ in the germline V gene. There are 14 residues in the CDR3. As DNA, the CDR3 is TGCGCCAGCAGCCCCCGGACGGGGAATCAGCCCCAGCATTTT. It encodes CASSPRTGNQPQHF.

This clone appeared once. V is TRBV7-9 and J is TRBJ1-4, with D hard to call. Trimming stripped 3 bases from V and 4 bases from J, with 9 bases between. This CDR3 has 14 residues. CDR1 is SEHNR and CDR2 is FQNEAQ in the germline V gene (reference sequence). CDR3: CASSLAGYNEKLFF. The DNA for the CDR3 is TGTGCCAGCAGCTTGGCTGGGTATAATGAAAAACTGTTTTTT.

The chain has TRBV7-9 and TRBJ1-5, with 7 bases fitting TRBD1. This CDR3 has 14 residues. Trimming cost V 5 bases and J 5 bases; bases outside gene matches: 6. CDR1 and CDR2 (germline): SEHNR, FQNEAQ (reference sequence). The CDR3 bases are TGTGCCAGCAGCCCGAACAGGGGCGATCAGCCCCAGCATTTT. It yields the protein CASSPNRGDQPQHF.

The chain recombines TRBV2 with TRBJ1-2; maybe TRBD1 (5 bases). The CDR3 has 8 residues. Germline CDR1 is SNHLY and CDR2 is FYNNEI. The V and J ends lost 11 bases and 12 bases respectively, with 10 bases between them. The CDR3 is CAPGGNTF. In DNA, the CDR3 is TGTGCCCCCGGGGGAAACACCTTC.

The rearrangement links TRBV27 to TRBJ2-1; a weak D match, TRBD2 (5 bases). The germline CDR1 and CDR2 sequences are MNHEY and SMNVEV (reference sequence). The ends were cut back, 0 bases at V and 0 bases at J, with 9 bases in the middle. The CDR3 consists of 16 residues. DNA for the CDR3: TGTGCCAGCAGTTTATCTGGGAGCCCCTCCTACAATGAGCAGTTCTTC. Its protein is CASSLSGSPSYNEQFF.